A selection of T cell receptor beta chains follows, all from one sample in a study of blood T cell repertoires in COVID-19. Method: immunoSEQ multiplex PCR; TCRdb's copy keeps in-frame clones and lacks some. In the table there are approximately 150,000 clones, approximately 90% of which are singletons. Sequencing input: peripheral blood. The source is a human donor in a cohort sampled during active COVID-19. CDR3s include the opening cysteine and the closing phenylalanine or tryptophan. A D gene is named only where the DNA matches it firmly. Where a row states a size, it is once, few, many or the class of an expanded clone; other rows omit it.

>NA|TRBV18|NA|TRBJ1-1
CASSPGNGDTEAFF
TGTGCCAGCTCTCCCGGTAACGGGGACACTGAAGCTTTCTTT
>TRBD2|TRBV7-6|NA|TRBJ2-2
CASSLITGGGSSNTGELFF
TGTGCCAGCAGCTTAATTACCGGCGGGGGGTCCTCAAACACCGGGGAGCTGTTTTTT
>TRBD1|TRBV5-1|NA|TRBJ2-2
CASSLEQGSGELFF
TGCGCCAGCAGCTTAGAACAGGGGTCCGGGGAGCTGTTTTTT
>NA|TRBV30|NA|TRBJ1-2
CAWSIGGGYTF
TGTGCCTGGAGTATAGGGGGTGGCTACACCTTC
>NA|TRBV11-2|NA|TRBJ1-1
CASSLNIVQGWTEAFF
TGTGCCAGCAGCTTAAATATTGTGCAGGGTTGGACTGAAGCTTTCTTT
>NA|TRBV30|few|TRBJ1-1
CAWDTLMGAEAFF
TGTGCCTGGGACACCCTTATGGGAGCTGAAGCTTTCTTT
>NA|TRBV27|NA|TRBJ1-1
CASSLSSPEVGTEAFF
TGTGCCAGCAGTTTATCGAGCCCGGAGGTAGGCACTGAAGCTTTCTTT
>TRBD1|TRBV27|NA|TRBJ2-5
CASSLGTGRQETQYF
TGTGCCAGCAGTTTGGGGACAGGACGTCAAGAGACCCAGTACTTC
>NA|TRBV6-5|NA|TRBJ1-5
CASGRSMPQHF
TGTGCCAGCGGTCGGTCGATGCCCCAGCATTTT
>TRBD2|TRBV4-1|NA|TRBJ2-7
CASSQGAGDPYEQYF
TGCGCCAGCAGCCAAGGAGCGGGAGACCCTTACGAGCAGTACTTC
>NA|TRBV4-3|NA|TRBJ1-2
CASSQDRQPNYGYTF
TGCGCCAGCAGCCAAGATAGACAGCCTAACTATGGCTACACCTTC
>NA|TRBV6-5|NA|TRBJ1-2
CASRAPQGLYYGYTF
TGTGCCAGCAGGGCCCCCCAGGGGCTCTATTATGGCTACACCTTC
>NA|TRBV3-1/TRBV3-2|NA|TRBJ2-7
CASSQEPGAFYEQYF
TGTGCCAGCAGCCAAGAACCAGGTGCCTTCTACGAGCAGTACTTC
>TRBD1|TRBV28|NA|TRBJ2-7
CASGWGQGAYEQYF
TGTGCCAGCGGGTGGGGACAGGGGGCCTACGAGCAGTACTTC
>TRBD1|TRBV10-3|NA|TRBJ2-7
CAISPGQGSEQYF
TGTGCCATCAGTCCGGGACAGGGAAGCGAGCAGTACTTC
>TRBD2|TRBV19|NA|TRBJ2-5
CASSIGGQETQYF
TGTGCCAGTAGTATCGGGGGGCAAGAGACCCAGTACTTC
>TRBD1|TRBV28|NA|TRBJ2-2
CASWGQPNTGELFF
TGTGCCAGCTGGGGACAGCCTAACACCGGGGAGCTGTTTTTT
>NA|TRBV30|NA|TRBJ1-4
CAWSVRRVKGEKLFF
TGTGCCTGGAGTGTACGAAGGGTCAAGGGGGAAAAACTGTTTTTT
>TRBD2|TRBV28|once|TRBJ2-7
CATYAAGGRGTSGSGGYEQYF
TGTGCCACCTACGCGGCAGGGGGCAGGGGGACTAGCGGGTCTGGCGGCTACGAGCAGTACTTC
>NA|TRBV2|NA|TRBJ1-2
CATLSGYRDGYTF
TGTGCCACCTTAAGTGGGTATCGGGATGGCTACACCTTC
>TRBD2|TRBV28|NA|TRBJ2-7
CASSLNSGKYEQYF
TGTGCCAGCAGTTTAAACAGCGGGAAGTACGAGCAGTACTTC
>TRBD1|TRBV18|NA|TRBJ1-1
CASSSRDRNTEAFF
TGTGCCAGCTCATCCCGGGACAGAAACACTGAAGCTTTCTTT
>NA|TRBV7-9|NA|TRBJ2-3
CASSLAGTANTDTQYF
TGTGCCAGCAGCTTAGCAGGGACTGCCAACACAGATACGCAGTATTTT
>NA|TRBV7-2|medium-sized|TRBJ1-2
CASSLDQGRANYGYTF
TGTGCCAGCAGCTTAGACCAGGGCCGAGCTAACTATGGCTACACCTTC
>TRBD2|TRBV28|few|TRBJ2-6
CASSTLAGGGLLANVLTF
TGTGCCAGCAGTACTCTAGCGGGGGGTGGGCTCTTGGCCAACGTCCTGACTTTC
>TRBD1|TRBV29-1|NA|TRBJ2-3
CSGLDRGLGDTQYF
TGCAGCGGGCTCGACAGGGGTCTGGGAGATACGCAGTATTTT
>TRBD2|TRBV3-1/TRBV3-2|few|TRBJ2-6
CASSQGLAGSSGANVLTF
TGTGCCAGCAGCCAAGGACTAGCGGGTAGCTCTGGGGCCAACGTCCTGACTTTC
>NA|TRBV27|NA|TRBJ2-3
CASSFSYRQDGFRADTQYF
TGTGCCAGCAGTTTTAGCTATCGACAGGATGGGTTTAGGGCAGATACGCAGTATTTT
>NA|TRBV29-1|NA|TRBJ2-2
CSGIGQNTGELFF
TGCAGCGGGATTGGACAGAACACCGGGGAGCTGTTTTTT
>NA|TRBV6-5|NA|TRBJ1-2
CASSRTPENYGYTF
TGTGCCAGCAGTCGGACTCCTGAAAACTATGGCTACACCTTC
>NA|TRBV11-2|NA|TRBJ2-7
CASSLLVSSYEQYF
TGTGCCAGCAGCTTACTTGTGAGCTCCTACGAGCAGTACTTC
>TRBD2|TRBV29-1|NA|TRBJ2-7
CSVEQKAPGLAGGNYEQYF
TGCAGCGTTGAACAAAAGGCCCCGGGACTAGCGGGAGGGAACTACGAGCAGTACTTC
>NA|TRBV5-1|NA|TRBJ1-3
CASSSTVGNTIYF
TGCGCCAGCAGCTCGACAGTTGGAAACACCATATATTTT
>TRBD1|TRBV3-1/TRBV3-2|NA|TRBJ2-1
CASSQRDRAFNNEQFF
TGTGCCAGCAGCCAAAGGGACAGGGCTTTCAATAATGAGCAGTTCTTC
>TRBD1|TRBV10-3|NA|TRBJ2-7
CAIRAGQGAGSYEQYF
TGTGCCATCAGAGCGGGACAGGGGGCAGGTAGCTACGAGCAGTACTTC
>NA|TRBV7-9|NA|TRBJ2-4
CASSPTGAKNIQYF
TGTGCCAGCAGCCCGACTGGAGCCAAAAACATTCAGTACTTC
>TRBD1|TRBV28|NA|TRBJ1-2
CASSSPGTGNYGYTF
TGTGCCAGCAGTTCCCCCGGGACAGGGAACTATGGCTACACCTTC
>NA|TRBV12-3/TRBV12-4|NA|TRBJ1-2
CASRQGPNYGYTF
TGTGCCAGCAGACAGGGCCCTAACTATGGCTACACCTTC
>TRBD1|TRBV2|NA|TRBJ2-1
CASSERQGAINEQFF
TGTGCCAGCAGTGAACGACAGGGGGCGATCAATGAGCAGTTCTTC
>TRBD1|TRBV15|NA|TRBJ2-7
CATSRRTGGFHEQYF
TGTGCCACCAGCAGGCGGACAGGTGGATTCCACGAGCAGTACTTC
>NA|TRBV29-1|NA|TRBJ2-7
CSVEKGNRRPYEQYF
TGCAGCGTTGAAAAGGGGAACAGGAGACCCTACGAGCAGTACTTC
>NA|TRBV7-8|NA|TRBJ2-7
CASSLAPQGSSYEQYF
TGTGCCAGCAGCTTAGCGCCACAGGGAAGCTCTTACGAGCAGTACTTC
>NA|TRBV6-1|NA|TRBJ1-2
CASSEWGNRNYGYTF
TGTGCCAGCAGTGAATGGGGCAACAGGAACTATGGCTACACCTTC
>NA|TRBV5-4|once|TRBJ2-1
CASSLLYNEQFF
TGTGCCAGCAGCTTGCTGTACAATGAGCAGTTCTTC
>TRBD1|TRBV9|NA|TRBJ2-3
CASSVSSDRGTQYF
TGTGCCAGCAGCGTTTCGAGCGACAGGGGTACGCAGTATTTT
>TRBD2|TRBV19|NA|TRBJ2-1
CASSNGGDPYNEQFF
TGTGCCAGTAGTAATGGGGGGGACCCCTACAATGAGCAGTTCTTC
>NA|TRBV6-5|NA|TRBJ1-1
CASSYRGADNTEAFF
TGTGCCAGCAGTTACCGGGGGGCGGACAACACTGAAGCTTTCTTT
>TRBD2|TRBV7-2|NA|TRBJ2-5
CASSSVAGARETQYF
TGTGCCAGCAGCTCCGTAGCGGGAGCGCGTGAGACCCAGTACTTC
>TRBD1|TRBV9|NA|TRBJ2-7
CASSVGTGDSYEQYF
TGTGCCAGCAGCGTAGGGACAGGGGACTCCTACGAGCAGTACTTC
>NA|TRBV27|NA|TRBJ1-4
CASSLRWKGANEKLFF
TGTGCCAGCAGTTTAAGATGGAAAGGGGCTAATGAAAAACTGTTTTTT
>TRBD1|TRBV4-2|NA|TRBJ2-5
CASSPWTGQETQYF
TGTGCCAGCAGCCCCTGGACAGGCCAAGAGACCCAGTACTTC
>NA|TRBV28|NA|TRBJ1-6
CASMRAYNSPLHF
TGTGCCAGCATGAGGGCCTATAATTCACCCCTCCACTTT
>TRBD1|TRBV18|once|TRBJ2-7
CASSPPTRGNEQYF
TGTGCCAGCTCACCACCGACCAGGGGGAACGAGCAGTACTTC
>TRBD2|TRBV19|NA|TRBJ2-5
CASSILAGGGKETQYF
TGTGCCAGTAGTATCTTGGCGGGGGGGGGTAAGGAGACCCAGTACTTC
>TRBD1|TRBV2|NA|TRBJ2-1
CASRDRVYNEQFF
TGTGCCAGCAGAGACAGGGTCTACAATGAGCAGTTCTTC
>NA|TRBV28|NA|TRBJ1-5
CASSSRDNQPQHF
TGTGCCAGCAGTTCCAGGGACAATCAGCCCCAGCATTTT
>NA|TRBV21-1|NA|TRBJ2-3
CASSKSSGTGQSTDTQYF
TGTGCCAGCAGCAAAAGTTCCGGGACAGGGCAAAGCACAGATACGCAGTATTTT
>TRBD1|TRBV2|NA|TRBJ2-5
CASTGGTGETQYF
TGTGCCAGCACAGGGGGAACGGGGGAGACCCAGTACTTC
>NA|TRBV7-2|NA|TRBJ1-1
CASSFPLGGTTEAFF
TGTGCCAGCAGCTTCCCTCTCGGGGGGACCACTGAAGCTTTCTTT